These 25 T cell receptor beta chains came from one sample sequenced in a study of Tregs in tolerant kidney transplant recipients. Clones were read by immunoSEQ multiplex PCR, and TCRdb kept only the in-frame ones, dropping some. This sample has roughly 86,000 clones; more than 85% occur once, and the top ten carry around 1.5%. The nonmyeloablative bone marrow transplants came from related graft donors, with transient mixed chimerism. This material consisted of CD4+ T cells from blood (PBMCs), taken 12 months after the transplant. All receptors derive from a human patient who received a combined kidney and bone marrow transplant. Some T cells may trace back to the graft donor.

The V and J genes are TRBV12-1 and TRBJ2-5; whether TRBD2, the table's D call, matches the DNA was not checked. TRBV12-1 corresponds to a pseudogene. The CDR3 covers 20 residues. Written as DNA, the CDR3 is TGTGCCAGCACCCTATCGGTGTTTTCGATAAGCGGGGGACCTGGAGAGACCCAGTACTTC. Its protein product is CASTLSVFSISGGPGETQYF.

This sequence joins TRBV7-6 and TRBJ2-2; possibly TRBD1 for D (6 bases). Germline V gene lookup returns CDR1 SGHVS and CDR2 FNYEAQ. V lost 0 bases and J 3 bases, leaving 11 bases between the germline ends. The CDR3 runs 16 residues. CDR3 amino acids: CASSLAAGVDTGELFF. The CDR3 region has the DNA TGTGCCAGCAGCTTAGCGGCAGGGGTAGACACCGGGGAGCTGTTTTTT.

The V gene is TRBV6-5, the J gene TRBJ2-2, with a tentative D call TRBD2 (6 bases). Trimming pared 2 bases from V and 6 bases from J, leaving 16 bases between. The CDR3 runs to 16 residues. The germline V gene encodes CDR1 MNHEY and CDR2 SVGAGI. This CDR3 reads CASSYRALVAAGELFF. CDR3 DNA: TGTGCCAGCAGTTACCGAGCTTTGGTAGCGGCCGGGGAGCTGTTTTTT.

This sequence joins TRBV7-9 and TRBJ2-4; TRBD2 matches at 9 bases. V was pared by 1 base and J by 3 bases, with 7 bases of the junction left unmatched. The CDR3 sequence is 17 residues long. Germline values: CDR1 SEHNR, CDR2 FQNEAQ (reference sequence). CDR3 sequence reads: CASSLVFSGRRKNIQYF. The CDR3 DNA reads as TGTGCCAGCAGCTTAGTTTTCAGCGGGAGGCGCAAAAACATTCAGTACTTC. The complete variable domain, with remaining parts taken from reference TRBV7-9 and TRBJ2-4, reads DTGVSQNPRHKITKRGQNVTFRCDPISEHNRLYWYRQTLGQGPEFLTYFQNEAQLEKSRLLSDRFSAERPKGSFSTLEIQRTEQGDSAMYLCASSLVFSGRRKNIQYFGAGTRLSVL.

DNA of the CDR3: TGTGCCAGCAGCCAAGATCAAAGGCCGACTCCCCAGCAGTTCTTC. Amino acid sequence: CASSQDQRPTPQQFF. The chain carries TRBV4-2 and TRBJ2-1, with D unresolved. This CDR3 comprises 15 residues. V was shortened by 0 bases and J by 11 bases, with 17 bases between the two germline ends. CDR1 LGHNA and CDR2 YNFKEQ come from the germline V gene.

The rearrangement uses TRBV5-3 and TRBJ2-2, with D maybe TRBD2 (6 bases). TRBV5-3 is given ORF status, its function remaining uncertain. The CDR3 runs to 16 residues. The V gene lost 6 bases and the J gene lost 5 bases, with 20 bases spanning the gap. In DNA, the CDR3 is TGTGCCAGAATCTCCCCGGGTCGGGAGAGAACCGGGGAGCTGTTTTTT. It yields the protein CARISPGRERTGELFF.

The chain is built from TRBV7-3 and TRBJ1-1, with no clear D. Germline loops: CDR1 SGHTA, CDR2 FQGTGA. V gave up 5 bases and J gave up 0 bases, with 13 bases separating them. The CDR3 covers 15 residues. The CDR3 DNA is TGTGCCAGCAGCCCCCTGGCAGGCATGAACACTGAAGCTTTCTTT. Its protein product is CASSPLAGMNTEAFF.

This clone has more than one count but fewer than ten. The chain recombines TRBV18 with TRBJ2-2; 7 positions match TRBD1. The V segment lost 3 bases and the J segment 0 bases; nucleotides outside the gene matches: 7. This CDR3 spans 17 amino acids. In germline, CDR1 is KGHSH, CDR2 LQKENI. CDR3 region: CASSPFRDSANTGELFF. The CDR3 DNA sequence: TGTGCCAGCTCACCGTTTAGGGACAGCGCGAACACCGGGGAGCTGTTTTTT.

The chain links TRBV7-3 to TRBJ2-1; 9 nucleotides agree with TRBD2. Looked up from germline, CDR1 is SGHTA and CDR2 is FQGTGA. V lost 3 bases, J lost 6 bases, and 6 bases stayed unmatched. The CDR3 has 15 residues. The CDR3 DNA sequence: TGTGCCAGCAGCTTCCGGACTAGCGTTCTCAATGAGCAGTTCTTC. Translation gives CASSFRTSVLNEQFF.

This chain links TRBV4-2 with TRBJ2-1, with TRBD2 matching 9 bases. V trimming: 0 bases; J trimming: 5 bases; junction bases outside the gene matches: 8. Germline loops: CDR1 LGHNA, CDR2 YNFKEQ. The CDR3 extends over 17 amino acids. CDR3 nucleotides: TGTGCCAGCAGCCAAGATGCGAGTCTAGCGGGAAACAATGAGCAGTTCTTC. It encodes CASSQDASLAGNNEQFF.

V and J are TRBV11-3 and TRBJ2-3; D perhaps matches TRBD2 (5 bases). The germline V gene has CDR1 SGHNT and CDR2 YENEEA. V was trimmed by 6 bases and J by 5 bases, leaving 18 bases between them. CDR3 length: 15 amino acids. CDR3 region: CASSSSMRAKDTQYF. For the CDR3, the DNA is TGTGCCAGCAGTTCAAGTATGCGGGCCAAAGATACGCAGTATTTT.

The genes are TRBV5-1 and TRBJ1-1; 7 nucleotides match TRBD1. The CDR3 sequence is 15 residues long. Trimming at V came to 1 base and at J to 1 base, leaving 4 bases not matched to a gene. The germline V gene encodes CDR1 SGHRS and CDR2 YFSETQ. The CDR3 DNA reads TGCGCCAGCAGCTTGAACAGGGGCTGGAACACTGAAGCTTTCTTT. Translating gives CASSLNRGWNTEAFF.

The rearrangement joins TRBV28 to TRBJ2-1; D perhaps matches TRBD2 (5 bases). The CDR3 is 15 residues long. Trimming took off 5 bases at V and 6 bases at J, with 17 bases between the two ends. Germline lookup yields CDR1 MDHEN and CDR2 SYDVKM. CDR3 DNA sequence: TGTGCCAGCAGTGTGAGCGGTTTCAATTCCAATGAGCAGTTCTTC. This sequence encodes CASSVSGFNSNEQFF. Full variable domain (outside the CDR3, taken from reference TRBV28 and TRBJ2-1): DVKVTQSSRYLVKRTGEKVFLECVQDMDHENMFWYRQDPGLGLRLIYFSYDVKMKEKGDIPEGYSVSREKKERFSLILESASTNQTSMYLCASSVSGFNSNEQFFGPGTRLTVL.

CDR3 sequence (DNA): TGCAGCGCTCGAGGGCAGGGGGGCCCGGGAGAGACCCAGTACTTC. It specifies CSARGQGGPGETQYF. The rearrangement links TRBV29-1 to TRBJ2-5; D is perhaps TRBD1 (7 bases). CDR1 and CDR2 from the germline V gene are SQVTM and ANQGSEA. V was clipped by 7 bases and J by 4 bases, with 22 bases between them. The CDR3 totals 15 residues.

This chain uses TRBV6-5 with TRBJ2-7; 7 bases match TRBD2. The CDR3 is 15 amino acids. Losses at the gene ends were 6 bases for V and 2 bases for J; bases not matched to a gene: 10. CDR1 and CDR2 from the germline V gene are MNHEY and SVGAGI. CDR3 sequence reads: CASSRGVRNAYEQYF. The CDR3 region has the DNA TGTGCCAGCAGCCGGGGGGTCAGGAACGCCTACGAGCAGTACTTC.

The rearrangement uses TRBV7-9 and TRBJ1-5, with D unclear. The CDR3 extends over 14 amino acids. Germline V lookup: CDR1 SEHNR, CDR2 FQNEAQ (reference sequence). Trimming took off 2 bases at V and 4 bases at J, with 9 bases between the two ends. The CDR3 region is CASSLSTPNQPQHF. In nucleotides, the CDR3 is TGTGCCAGCAGCTTATCGACACCGAATCAGCCCCAGCATTTT.

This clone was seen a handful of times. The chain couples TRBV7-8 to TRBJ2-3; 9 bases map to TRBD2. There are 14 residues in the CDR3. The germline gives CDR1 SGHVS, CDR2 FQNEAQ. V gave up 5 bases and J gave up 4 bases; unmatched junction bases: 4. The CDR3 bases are TGTGCCAGCAGCCGCGGGAGGGCGGCAGATACGCAGTATTTT. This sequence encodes CASSRGRAADTQYF.

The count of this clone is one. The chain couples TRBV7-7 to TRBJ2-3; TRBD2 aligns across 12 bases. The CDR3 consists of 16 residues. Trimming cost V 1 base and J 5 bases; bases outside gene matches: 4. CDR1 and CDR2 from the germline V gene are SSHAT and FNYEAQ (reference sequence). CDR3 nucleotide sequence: TGTGCCAGCAGCTTAGGACTAGCGGGAGAAATAGATACGCAGTATTTT. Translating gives CASSLGLAGEIDTQYF.

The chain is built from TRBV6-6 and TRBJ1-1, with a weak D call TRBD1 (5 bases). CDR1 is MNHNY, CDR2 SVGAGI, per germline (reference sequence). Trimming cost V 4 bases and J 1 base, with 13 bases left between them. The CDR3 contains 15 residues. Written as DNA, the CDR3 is TGTGCCAGCAGTTCTTACGGGGGAGCGAACACTGAAGCTTTCTTT. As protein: CASSSYGGANTEAFF.

The CDR3 protein is CASSLVYGNTIYF. The CDR3 region has the DNA TGTGCCAGCAGCTTAGTCTACGGAAACACCATATATTTT. The chain links TRBV7-2 to TRBJ1-3; D call uncertain. CDR1 and CDR2 (germline): SGHTA, FQGNSA. CDR3 length equals 13 residues. V was shortened by 1 base and J by 4 bases, with 5 bases between the two germline ends.

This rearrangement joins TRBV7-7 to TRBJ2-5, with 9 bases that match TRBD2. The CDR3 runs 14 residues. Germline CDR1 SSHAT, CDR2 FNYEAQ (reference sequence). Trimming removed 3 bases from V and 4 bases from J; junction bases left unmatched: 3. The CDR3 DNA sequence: TGTGCCAGCAGCTTGGGGCGGGGGGGAGAGACCCAGTACTTC. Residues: CASSLGRGGETQYF.

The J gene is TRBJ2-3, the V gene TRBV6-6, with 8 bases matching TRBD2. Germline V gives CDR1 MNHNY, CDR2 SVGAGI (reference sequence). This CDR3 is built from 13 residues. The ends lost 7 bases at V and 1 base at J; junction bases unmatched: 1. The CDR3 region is CASKAGGTDTQYF. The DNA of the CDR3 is TGTGCCAGCAAAGCGGGAGGCACAGATACGCAGTATTTT.

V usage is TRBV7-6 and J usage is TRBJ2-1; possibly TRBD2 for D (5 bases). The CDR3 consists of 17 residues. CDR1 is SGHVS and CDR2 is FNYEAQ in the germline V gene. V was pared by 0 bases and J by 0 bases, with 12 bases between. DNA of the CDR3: TGTGCCAGCAGCTTAGCTATAGCGCCTAGCTCCTACAATGAGCAGTTCTTC. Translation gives CASSLAIAPSSYNEQFF. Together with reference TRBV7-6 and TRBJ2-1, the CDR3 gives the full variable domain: GAGVSQSPRYKVTKRGQDVALRCDPISGHVSLYWYRQALGQGPEFLTYFNYEAQQDKSGLPNDRFSAERPEGSISTLTIQRTEQRDSAMYRCASSLAIAPSSYNEQFFGPGTRLTVL.

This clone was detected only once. The CDR3 reads CASRHTGVGTKNIQYF. Written as DNA, the CDR3 is TGTGCCAGCAGGCACACAGGGGTAGGAACCAAAAACATTCAGTACTTC. The chain carries TRBV28 and TRBJ2-4; 7 positions match TRBD1. Germline V gene lookup returns CDR1 MDHEN and CDR2 SYDVKM. V trimming: 6 bases; J trimming: 2 bases; junction bases outside the gene matches: 10. The CDR3 totals 16 residues.

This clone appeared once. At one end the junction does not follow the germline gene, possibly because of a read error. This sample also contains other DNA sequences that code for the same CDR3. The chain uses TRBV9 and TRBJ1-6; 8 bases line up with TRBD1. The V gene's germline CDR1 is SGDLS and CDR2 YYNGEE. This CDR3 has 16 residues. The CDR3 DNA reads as TGTGCCAGCAGCACCCTTGGACAGGGACCTAATTCCCCCCTCCACTTT. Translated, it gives CASSTLGQGPNSPLHF.